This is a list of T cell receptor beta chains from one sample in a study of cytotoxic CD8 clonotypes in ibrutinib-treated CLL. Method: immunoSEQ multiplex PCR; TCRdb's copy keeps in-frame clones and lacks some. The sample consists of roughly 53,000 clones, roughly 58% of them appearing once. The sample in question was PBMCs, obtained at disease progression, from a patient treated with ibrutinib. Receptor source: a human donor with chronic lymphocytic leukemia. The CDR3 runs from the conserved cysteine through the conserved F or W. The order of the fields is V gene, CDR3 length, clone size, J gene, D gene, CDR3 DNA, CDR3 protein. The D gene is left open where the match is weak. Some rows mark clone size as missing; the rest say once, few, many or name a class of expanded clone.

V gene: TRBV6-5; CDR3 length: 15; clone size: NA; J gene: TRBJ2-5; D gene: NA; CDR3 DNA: TGTGCCAGCAGTTACTCTGGGAAAAACCAAGAGACCCAGTACTTC; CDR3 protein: CASSYSGKNQETQYF
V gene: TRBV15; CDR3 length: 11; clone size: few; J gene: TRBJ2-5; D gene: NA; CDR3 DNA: TGTGCCACCAGCAGAGACGAGACCCAGTACTTC; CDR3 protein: CATSRDETQYF
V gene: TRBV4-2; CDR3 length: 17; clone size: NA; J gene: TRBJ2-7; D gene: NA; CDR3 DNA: TGTGCCAGCAGCCAAGATCGAGGCAGGGAATTCCCCTACGAGCAGTACTTC; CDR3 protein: CASSQDRGREFPYEQYF
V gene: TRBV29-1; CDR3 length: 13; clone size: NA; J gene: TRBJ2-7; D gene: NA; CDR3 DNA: TGCAGCGTCCAGATTCAACAGGGCTACGAGCAGTACTTC; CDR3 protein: CSVQIQQGYEQYF
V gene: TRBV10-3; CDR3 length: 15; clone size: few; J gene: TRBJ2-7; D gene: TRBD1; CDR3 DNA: TGTGCCATCAGTGTATACCGGGACAGCTCCTACGAGCAGTACTTC; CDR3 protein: CAISVYRDSSYEQYF
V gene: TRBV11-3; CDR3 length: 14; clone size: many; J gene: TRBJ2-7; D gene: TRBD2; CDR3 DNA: TGTGCCAGCAGCATCCTAGCGGAAGCCTACGAGCAGTACTTC; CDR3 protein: CASSILAEAYEQYF
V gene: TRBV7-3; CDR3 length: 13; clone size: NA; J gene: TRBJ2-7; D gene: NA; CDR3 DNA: TGTGCCAGCAGCTTAACAGGGGGGTACGAGCAGTACTTC; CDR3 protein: CASSLTGGYEQYF
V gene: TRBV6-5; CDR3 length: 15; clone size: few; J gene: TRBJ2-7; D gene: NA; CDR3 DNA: TGTGCCAGTCTAAGCACAGGACGAAGCTCCTACGAGCAGTACTTC; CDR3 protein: CASLSTGRSSYEQYF
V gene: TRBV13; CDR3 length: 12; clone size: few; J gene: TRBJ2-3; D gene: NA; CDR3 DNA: TGTGCCAGCAGCTTAGATTGGGATACGCAGTATTTT; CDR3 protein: CASSLDWDTQYF
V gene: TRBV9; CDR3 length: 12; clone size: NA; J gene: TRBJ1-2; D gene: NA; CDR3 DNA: TGTGCCAGCAGCGCAGGGGCATCGGGCTACACCTTC; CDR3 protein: CASSAGASGYTF
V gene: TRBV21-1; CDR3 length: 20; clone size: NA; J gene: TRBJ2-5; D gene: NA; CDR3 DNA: TGTGCCAGCAGCGGCGTCGGACGCAGCGCGGGAGAAGTTTATTGGGAGACCCAGTACTTC; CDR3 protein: CASSGVGRSAGEVYWETQYF
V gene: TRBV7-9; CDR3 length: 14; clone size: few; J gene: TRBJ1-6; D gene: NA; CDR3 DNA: TGTGCCAGCAGCCCGTCGCAGGGAAATTCACCCCTCCACTTT; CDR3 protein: CASSPSQGNSPLHF
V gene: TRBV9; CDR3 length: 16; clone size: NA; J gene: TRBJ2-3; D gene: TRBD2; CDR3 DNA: TGTGCCAGCAGCACGGGACTAGCGGGGAACACAGATACGCAGTATTTT; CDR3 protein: CASSTGLAGNTDTQYF
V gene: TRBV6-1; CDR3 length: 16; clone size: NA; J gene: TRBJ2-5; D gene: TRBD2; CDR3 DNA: TGTGCCAGCAGTGCCTTGGTCGGGGGGTCGCAAGAGACCCAGTACTTC; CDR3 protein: CASSALVGGSQETQYF
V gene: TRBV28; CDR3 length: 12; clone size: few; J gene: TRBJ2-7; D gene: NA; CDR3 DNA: TGTGCCAGCAGACAGGGTTCACACGAGCAGTACTTC; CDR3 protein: CASRQGSHEQYF
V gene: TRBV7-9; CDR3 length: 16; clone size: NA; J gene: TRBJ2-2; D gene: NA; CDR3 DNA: TGTGCCAGCAGCTTAGGACGGGGTCCGAACACCGGGGAGCTGTTTTTT; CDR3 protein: CASSLGRGPNTGELFF
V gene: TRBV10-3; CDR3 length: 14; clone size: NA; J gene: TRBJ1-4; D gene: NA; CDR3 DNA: TGTGCCATCAGTGAAGGGACAACTAATGAAAAACTGTTTTTT; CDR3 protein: CAISEGTTNEKLFF
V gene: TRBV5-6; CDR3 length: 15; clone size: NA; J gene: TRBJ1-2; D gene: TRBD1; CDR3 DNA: TGTGCCAGCAGCTTGGCCCCTGGAGGGGGCCTTGGCTACACCTTC; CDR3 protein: CASSLAPGGGLGYTF
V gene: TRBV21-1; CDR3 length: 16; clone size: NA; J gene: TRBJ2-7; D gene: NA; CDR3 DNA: TGTGCCAGCAGCAAAGGAAGGCCAGGGCTCCCTGACGAGCAGTACTTC; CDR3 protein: CASSKGRPGLPDEQYF
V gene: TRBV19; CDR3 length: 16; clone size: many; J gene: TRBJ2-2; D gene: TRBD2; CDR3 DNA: TGTGCCAGTAGTAAGCGGGGGACGCGAGACACCGGGGAGCTGTTTTTT; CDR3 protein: CASSKRGTRDTGELFF
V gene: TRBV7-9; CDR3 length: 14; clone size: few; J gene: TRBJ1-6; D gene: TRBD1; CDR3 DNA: TGTGCCAGCAGCTCAACAGGGGATGGATCACCCCTCCACTTT; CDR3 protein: CASSSTGDGSPLHF
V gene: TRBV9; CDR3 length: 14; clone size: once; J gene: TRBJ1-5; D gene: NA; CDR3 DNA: TGTGCCAGCAGTGCACAGGGTGGCAATCAGCCCCAGCATTTT; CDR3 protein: CASSAQGGNQPQHF
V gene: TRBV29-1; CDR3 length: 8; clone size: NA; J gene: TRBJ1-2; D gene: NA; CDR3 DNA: TGCAGTGTGGGGGGCTACACCTTC; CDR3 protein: CSVGGYTF